What follows describes a single T cell receptor beta chain. These data are taken from a study of blood T cell repertoires in COVID-19. About the research overall: COVID-19 samples, acute and convalescent, were from the United States, Italy and Spain. Nucleic acid was either cDNA or gDNA, and it came from T cells, B-cell-depleted T cells, or PBMCs.

Clones were sequenced by immunoSEQ multiplex PCR, and TCRdb holds only the in-frame ones, with some missing. The table includes about 90,000 clones, more than 80% detected once. V was shortened by 3 bases and J by 5 bases, with 8 bases between the two germline ends. Germline V gives CDR1 SGHRS, CDR2 YFSETQ. There are 13 residues in the CDR3. This sequence joins TRBV5-1 and TRBJ1-4; D gene uncertain. This TCR came from a woman aged 65 to 85 with acute or convalescent COVID-19. Sequencing was performed on peripheral blood. CDR3 loop: CASSSGGNEKLFF. DNA of the CDR3: TGCGCCAGCAGCTCCGGAGGAAATGAAAAACTGTTTTTT.